Below, one T cell receptor (beta chain) is given with its context. The target antigen is unknown. The sample is drawn from a study of T cell responses to AZD1222 COVID-19 vaccine. General study findings and limits: Most donors were white British and more were female, and clonal diversity was possibly underestimated. The study reported that nearly half of spike-specific TCRs target unmutated variant regions. The CD4 TCRs associated with vaccination extended across spike and predominated at 160-218 and 743-854. Baseline seropositivity characterized only 5 to 7 AZD1222 recipients.

TCRdb's copy holds only in-frame clones and misses some; the assay was immunoSEQ multiplex PCR. Of about 130,000 clones in the sample, 80% to 90% are singletons; the top ten hold about 9.9%. V dropped 5 bases and J dropped 13 bases, with 12 bases sitting between them. This CDR3 has 11 amino acids. Per the germline V gene, CDR1 is LGHNA and CDR2 is YNFKEQ. This receptor was identified in an adult who received the AZD1222 COVID-19 vaccine. Sequences were derived from peripheral blood, sampled 28 days after the second AZD1222 dose. The gene calls are TRBV4-2 and TRBJ2-1, with D uncertain. CDR3 amino acids: CASSARWGQFF. CDR3 DNA: TGTGCCAGCAGCGCCCGTTGGGGTCAGTTCTTC.